This T cell receptor beta chain emerged from a study of blood T cell repertoires in COVID-19. Looking at the study overall: The United States, Italy and Spain provided the acute and convalescent COVID-19 samples. The cDNA or gDNA used as material had been derived from T cells, B-cell-depleted T cells, or PBMCs.

Original handling: Counts of nucleated cells, estimated from reference gene primer amplification, were obtained. Data came from immunoSEQ multiplex PCR; TCRdb stores just in-frame clones and leaves some out. V and J calls and clone size are those listed in that table; D and trimming were worked out from the DNA. Of about 260,000 clones in the sample, 85% were seen once. From germline, CDR1 is KGHDR and CDR2 SFDVKD. The CDR3 is 16 amino acids. J lost 6 bases, V lost 4 bases, and 11 bases had no gene match. This TCR came from a human donor in a cohort sampled during active COVID-19. The V call is TRBV24-1, the J call TRBJ2-1, with 7 positions matching TRBD1. Input material: peripheral blood. CDR3 residues: CATSDQTGWFRNEQFF. The CDR3, as DNA: TGTGCCACCAGTGACCAGACAGGGTGGTTTCGCAATGAGCAGTTCTTC.